This is a list of T cell receptor beta chains from one sample in a study of early T cells in non-severe SARS-CoV-2 infection. MiXCR, applied by TCRdb to the 5' RACE reads, yields one record per CDR3 protein. The sample carries 70,000 to 85,000 distinct CDR3 sequences, 12% recorded once. Sequencing used whole blood. Source of these receptors: an adult who was a healthcare worker with PCR-confirmed SARS-CoV-2 infection or an uninfected control (not recorded which). CDR3s include the opening cysteine and the closing phenylalanine or tryptophan. A D gene is named only where the DNA matches it firmly. Part of the rows lack a size; the others show once, few, many or a class for expanded clones.

j_gene | abundance | v_gene | d_gene | CDR3aa | CDR3nt
TRBJ2-1 | few | TRBV6-4 | . | CASSDGGGSWYNEQFF | TGTGCCAGCAGTGACGGGGGCGGGAGTTGGTACAATGAGCAGTTCTTC
TRBJ2-1 | few | TRBV30 | TRBD2 | CAWSSTSGSRNEQFF | TGTGCCTGGAGTAGCACTAGCGGGAGTCGCAATGAGCAGTTCTTC
TRBJ2-3 | . | TRBV24-1 | TRBD1 | CATSDSTQGAGWADTQYF | TGTGCCACCAGTGACTCCACCCAGGGGGCAGGATGGGCAGATACGCAGTATTTT
TRBJ2-7 | once | TRBV21-1 | . | CASSQPVGKRDYEQYF | TGTGCCAGCAGCCAACCTGTGGGGAAAAGGGACTACGAGCAGTACTTC
TRBJ2-1 | many | TRBV7-9 | TRBD1 | CASSLGQGAFNEQFF | TGTGCCAGCAGCTTAGGGCAGGGGGCTTTCAATGAGCAGTTCTTC
TRBJ2-3 | . | TRBV27 | TRBD1 | CASSSPGQGLDTQYF | TGTGCCAGCAGTTCGCCGGGACAGGGGCTCGATACGCAGTATTTT
TRBJ1-6 | . | TRBV20-1 | . | CSARELYNSPLHF | TGCAGTGCTCGGGAACTTTATAATTCACCCCTCCACTTT
TRBJ1-4 | . | TRBV6-5 | . | CASSSNEKLFF | TGTGCCAGCAGTAGTAATGAAAAACTGTTTTTT
TRBJ2-3 | . | TRBV4-2 | TRBD1 | CASSQLPGQGLDTQYF | TGTGCCAGCAGCCAGCTCCCGGGACAGGGGTTAGATACGCAGTATTTT
TRBJ2-7 | . | TRBV4-3 | . | CASSRGLSGRYEQYF | TGCGCCAGCAGCCGCGGACTATCAGGGCGCTACGAGCAGTACTTC
TRBJ2-1 | . | TRBV29-1 | . | CSVSSLPNEQFF | TGCAGCGTTTCCAGCCTCCCCAATGAGCAGTTCTTC
TRBJ2-5 | few | TRBV6-2/TRBV6-3 | TRBD2 | CASSKSGTSGRRRQETQYF | TGTGCCAGCAGCAAATCCGGGACTAGCGGGAGACGACGGCAAGAGACCCAGTACTTC
TRBJ2-3 | . | TRBV20-1 | . | CSARDLAKDTQYF | TGCAGTGCTAGAGACCTAGCTAAAGATACGCAGTATTTT
TRBJ2-3 | . | TRBV7-2 | . | CASKPRLLTDTQYF | TGTGCCAGCAAACCGAGACTCCTCACAGATACGCAGTATTTT
TRBJ2-4 | few | TRBV20-1 | TRBD2 | CSARVIAGGGKNIQYF | TGCAGTGCTAGAGTAATTGCGGGAGGTGGCAAAAACATTCAGTACTTC
TRBJ2-2 | many | TRBV6-2/TRBV6-3 | . | CASSLDRELFF | TGTGCCAGCAGTCTCGACCGGGAGCTGTTTTTT
TRBJ2-1 | . | TRBV7-9 | . | CASSSSEAVNEQFF | TGTGCCAGCAGCTCTAGCGAGGCCGTCAATGAGCAGTTCTTC
TRBJ2-5 | few | TRBV29-1 | TRBD2 | CSYTSGSLETQYF | TGCAGCTATACTAGCGGGAGCTTAGAGACCCAGTACTTC
TRBJ2-3 | many | TRBV6-2/TRBV6-3 | TRBD2 | CASTLAGVFTDTQYF | TGTGCCAGCACACTAGCGGGAGTGTTTACAGATACGCAGTATTTT
TRBJ1-2 | once | TRBV7-2 | . | CASSLDRVYGYTF | TGTGCCAGCAGCTTAGACAGGGTCTATGGCTACACCTTC
TRBJ2-1 | . | TRBV14 | . | CASSQGSLRYNEQFF | TGTGCCAGCAGCCAAGGATCCCTCCGCTACAATGAGCAGTTCTTC
TRBJ2-6 | . | TRBV19 | TRBD1 | CASKTTGYGSGANVLTF | TGTGCCAGTAAGACGACAGGGTACGGCTCTGGGGCCAACGTCCTGACTTTC
TRBJ2-7 | . | TRBV2 | . | CASSLSTEQYF | TGTGCCAGCAGTCTGTCCACCGAGCAGTACTTC
TRBJ1-1 | few | TRBV28 | TRBD1 | CASRTTGANTEAFF | TGTGCCAGCAGGACGACAGGGGCGAACACTGAAGCTTTCTTT
TRBJ2-1 | few | TRBV24-1 | TRBD2 | CATSDASGDRGSEQFF | TGTGCCACCAGTGATGCTAGCGGGGACCGAGGTAGTGAGCAGTTCTTC
TRBJ2-1 | few | TRBV7-3 | TRBD2 | CASSLLPGLAKFF | TGTGCCAGCAGCTTACTTCCGGGACTAGCGAAGTTCTTC
TRBJ2-1 | . | TRBV7-6 | . | CASSSNWGNEQFF | TGTGCCAGCAGCTCGAATTGGGGGAATGAGCAGTTCTTC
TRBJ2-7 | few | TRBV5-1 | . | CASSLSQLGYEQYF | TGCGCCAGCAGCTTGTCGCAGCTTGGCTACGAGCAGTACTTC
TRBJ2-2 | many | TRBV3-1 | TRBD2 | CASSPGTSGRTGELFF | TGTGCCAGCAGCCCCGGGACTAGCGGGCGCACCGGGGAGCTGTTTTTT
TRBJ1-6 | many | TRBV20-1 | TRBD1 | CSASGQGYNSPLHF | TGCAGTGCTAGTGGACAGGGGTATAATTCACCCCTCCACTTT
TRBJ1-3 | . | TRBV18 | . | CASSPGQGNTIYF | TGTGCCAGCTCACCGGGACAAGGAAACACCATATATTTT
TRBJ1-2 | many | TRBV6-5 | . | CASSSHRGAAGNYGYTF | TGTGCCAGCAGTTCCCACCGGGGGGCCGCGGGTAACTATGGCTACACCTTC
TRBJ2-3 | many | TRBV19 | . | CASSLDRDTQYF | TGTGCCAGTAGCCTAGACAGGGATACGCAGTATTTT
TRBJ2-7 | . | TRBV15 | . | CATSREQGDYEQYF | TGTGCCACCAGCAGAGAACAGGGTGACTACGAGCAGTACTTC
TRBJ1-5 | few | TRBV7-9 | TRBD1 | CASSYGQELQPQHF | TGTGCCAGCAGCTACGGACAGGAACTTCAGCCCCAGCATTTT
TRBJ2-6 | . | TRBV12-3/TRBV12-4 | TRBD1 | CASTDLGQAGANVLTF | TGTGCCAGCACCGACCTGGGACAGGCTGGGGCCAACGTCCTGACTTTC
TRBJ1-2 | few | TRBV6-2/TRBV6-3 | . | CASRQGNLYGYTF | TGTGCCAGCAGGCAGGGGAATCTCTATGGCTACACCTTC
TRBJ2-1 | many | TRBV20-1 | TRBD2 | CSAIGGRAYNEQFF | TGCAGTGCTATAGGCGGGAGGGCCTACAATGAGCAGTTCTTC
TRBJ2-7 | . | TRBV12-3/TRBV12-4 | TRBD1 | CASSPVTGSYEQYF | TGTGCCAGCAGCCCCGTGACAGGGTCCTACGAGCAGTACTTC
TRBJ1-1 | many | TRBV18 | . | CASSRDVNTEAFF | TGTGCCAGCTCTCGGGACGTTAACACTGAAGCTTTCTTT
TRBJ1-1 | few | TRBV7-9 | . | CASSLDRSNEAFF | TGTGCCAGCAGCTTAGACAGGTCGAATGAAGCTTTCTTT
TRBJ2-7 | . | TRBV12-3/TRBV12-4 | . | CASSLDVSYEQYF | TGTGCCAGCAGTTTGGACGTTTCCTACGAGCAGTACTTC
TRBJ2-1 | few | TRBV4-2 | TRBD2 | CASSPTSAWGYEQFF | TGTGCCAGCAGCCCAACTAGCGCTTGGGGTTATGAGCAGTTCTTC
TRBJ2-1 | few | TRBV5-6 | . | CASSLVRTQSNEQFF | TGTGCCAGCAGCTTGGTCAGGACTCAGTCCAATGAGCAGTTCTTC
TRBJ2-1 | . | TRBV5-4 | . | CASSMGPLGTYEQFF | TGTGCCAGCAGCATGGGACCCCTCGGTACATATGAGCAGTTCTTC
TRBJ1-6 | many | TRBV28 | . | CASHPPMSSYNSPLHF | TGTGCCAGCCACCCCCCCATGAGCTCCTATAATTCACCCCTCCACTTT
TRBJ2-3 | few | TRBV5-5 | TRBD2 | CASSFSGNTDTQYF | TGTGCCAGCAGCTTTAGCGGGAACACAGATACGCAGTATTTT